The 26 T cell receptor beta chains below were found in one sample sequenced in a study of Graves' ophthalmopathy and Graves' hyperthyroidism. Amplified TCR beta CDR3 regions were obtained using RNA transcripts as template. A first-round RT-PCR used HTBI primers, followed by a second-round multiplex PCR. TCRdb processed the multiplex PCR reads anew with MiXCR; each CDR3 protein has one entry. This sample has 340,000 or so distinct CDR3 sequences, with 15% to 20% found just once. The specimen was peripheral blood. The receptors derive from an adult man with Graves' ophthalmopathy.

The sample holds many counts of this clonotype. The rearrangement uses TRBV5-5 and TRBJ2-5; possibly TRBD1 for D (6 bases). CDR3 length: 14 amino acids. Trimming left V 2 bases short and J 5 bases short, with 13 bases between. CDR1 and CDR2 (germline): SGHKS, YYEKEE (reference sequence). CDR3 bases: TGTGCCAGCAGCTTAATACAGGGCGTTGAGACCCAGTACTTC. This codes for CASSLIQGVETQYF.

This clonotype was seen many times. V is TRBV12-3 or TRBV12-4 and J is TRBJ2-7; TRBD2 aligns across 8 bases. The CDR3 sequence is 15 residues long. V shed 5 bases and J 4 bases; nucleotides not matched to a gene: 10. The CDR3 bases are TGTGCCAGCAGTCCAACGGTGAGCGGGAGATACGAGCAGTACTTC. The encoded protein is CASSPTVSGRYEQYF.

The chain links TRBV7-2 to TRBJ1-2; D gene uncertain. CDR3 size: 14 residues. V was clipped by 5 bases and J by 7 bases, with 17 bases between them. Germline-derived CDR1 and CDR2 are SGHTA and FQGNSA. The CDR3: CASSPYGSSGGYTF. As DNA, the CDR3 is TGTGCCAGCAGCCCTTACGGCTCCTCGGGTGGCTACACCTTC.

Only a few counts were recorded for this clonotype. The junction departs from germline at one end; a sequencing error may be responsible. The CDR3 nucleotides read TGTGCCTGTAGGGAAAGGGCCCAAGAGACTCAGTACTTC. Translation gives CACRERAQETQYF. The chain uses TRBV30 and TRBJ2-5; D gene ambiguous. The V gene's germline CDR1 is GTSNPN and CDR2 SVGIG (reference sequence). The CDR3 consists of 13 residues.

This clonotype was seen many times. In nucleotides, the CDR3 is TGTGCCAGCAGCCCTCTAGCGGGAGAAGAGACCCAGTACTTC. Its translation is CASSPLAGEETQYF. The chain uses TRBV7-9 and TRBJ2-5; 10 bases are a match to TRBD2. The J segment lost 3 bases and the V segment lost 5 bases, leaving 3 bases of the junction unmatched. The CDR3 is 14 residues long. The V gene's germline CDR1 is SEHNR and CDR2 FQNEAQ (reference sequence).

In its sample, this clonotype was seen many times. CDR3: CASSPQAGRTNYGYTF. The CDR3 DNA follows: TGTGCCAGCAGTCCACAGGCTGGGCGAACTAACTATGGCTACACCTTC. The rearrangement joins TRBV12-3 or TRBV12-4 to TRBJ1-2; D perhaps matches TRBD1 (5 bases). This CDR3 has 16 amino acids. V lost 5 bases and J lost 0, with 16 bases in between.

This clonotype has at least ten counts. The rearrangement uses TRBV19 and TRBJ1-2; 9 nucleotides agree with TRBD1. The CDR3 contains 14 residues. The germline gives CDR1 LNHDA, CDR2 SQIVND (reference sequence). With V trimmed by 6 bases and J by 0 bases, 2 bases remained unmatched. The CDR3 is CASRDRGSNYGYTF. The DNA of the CDR3 is TGTGCCAGTAGGGACAGGGGTTCTAACTATGGCTACACCTTC.

This clonotype was seen only a few times. This may come from a read error, since a much larger clone is one base off. The chain uses TRBV5-1 and TRBJ1-6; 8 bases agree with TRBD1. This CDR3 is 15 amino acids long. The trim removed 5 bases at V and 9 bases at J, leaving 10 bases unmatched. Germline V CDR1 and CDR2: SGHRS, YFSETQ. CDR3 sequence reads: CASSPSGGLGSPLHF. CDR3 bases: TGCGCCAGCAGTCCTTCAGGGGGCTTGGGTTCACCCCTCCACTTT.

This clonotype has a count of ten or more. The chain uses TRBV3-1 and TRBJ1-1; D ambiguous. The CDR3 spans 15 residues. From germline, CDR1 is LGHDT and CDR2 YNNKEL (reference sequence). Trimming removed 3 bases from V and 1 base from J, with 12 bases in between. CDR3 sequence reads: CASSHSQLQNTEAFF. The CDR3 nucleotides are TGTGCCAGCAGCCATTCTCAGCTACAGAACACTGAAGCTTTCTTT.

This clonotype was seen at least ten times. The V and J genes are TRBV19 and TRBJ1-2; the match to TRBD1 covers 8 bases. The CDR3 length is 12 residues. The V segment lost 6 bases and the J segment 10 bases; nucleotides outside the gene matches: 7. Germline V gene data show CDR1 as LNHDA and CDR2 as SQIVND (reference sequence). This chain's CDR3 is CASRTGVHDYTF. The CDR3 coding sequence is TGTGCCAGTAGGACAGGGGTGCACGACTACACCTTC.

This clonotype was picked up many times. This chain joins TRBV6-5 and TRBJ1-1; D remains unclear. The CDR3 is 12 amino acids. Trimming took off 7 bases at V and 3 bases at J, with 9 bases between the two ends. Germline V gene sequence: CDR1 MNHEY, CDR2 SVGAGI. CDR3 sequence reads: CASKRVDTEAFF. The CDR3 region has the DNA TGTGCCAGCAAAAGGGTGGACACTGAAGCTTTCTTT.

This clonotype has a handful of counts. J is TRBJ1-1 and V is TRBV10-3; D uncertain. This CDR3 comprises 11 residues. Trimming took 11 bases from V and 0 from J, leaving 7 bases between them. Germline V gene data show CDR1 as ENHRY and CDR2 as SYGVKD. CDR3 protein: CAVAVNTEAFF. The CDR3, as DNA: TGTGCCGTGGCTGTGAACACTGAAGCTTTCTTT.

This clonotype was seen repeatedly, ten times or more. J is TRBJ1-1 and V is TRBV19; D is ambiguous. This CDR3 region has 15 residues. The germline gives CDR1 LNHDA, CDR2 SQIVND (reference sequence). Trimming took off 5 bases at V and 0 bases at J, with 13 bases between the two ends. CDR3 amino acids: CASSPTSPLNTEAFF. CDR3 DNA sequence: TGTGCCAGTAGTCCTACGAGCCCTCTGAACACTGAAGCTTTCTTT.

The chain combines TRBV20-1 with TRBJ2-2, with a possible D match to TRBD2 (5 bases). Germline V CDR1 and CDR2: DFQATT, SNEGSKA (reference sequence). V dropped 6 bases and J dropped 4 bases, with 15 bases sitting between them. CDR3 length equals 14 residues. CDR3 sequence reads: CSASLRVSTGELFF. The CDR3 DNA sequence: TGCAGTGCCTCCCTGAGGGTCTCCACCGGGGAGCTGTTTTTT.

The CDR3 is CASSPGIAQPQHF. Here the CDR3 DNA reads TGTGCCAGCAGCCCCGGAATAGCCCAGCCCCAGCATTTT. The chain has TRBV7-2 and TRBJ1-5, with D hard to call. Trimming removed 5 bases at V and 7 bases at J, with 12 bases between. This CDR3 has 13 residues. Germline CDR1 and CDR2: SGHTA and FQGNSA. Together with reference TRBV7-2 and TRBJ1-5, the CDR3 gives the full variable domain: GAGVSQSPSNKVTEKGKDVELRCDPISGHTALYWYRQSLGQGLEFLIYFQGNSAPDKSGLPSDRFSAERTGGSVSTLTIQRTQQEDSAVYLCASSPGIAQPQHFGDGTRLSIL.

This clonotype was recorded many times. The chain couples TRBV10-3 to TRBJ1-1, with D tentatively TRBD1 (6 bases). Trimming removed 4 bases at V and 0 bases at J, with 6 bases between. The CDR3 is 13 residues long. Germline V gene sequence: CDR1 ENHRY, CDR2 SYGVKD. The DNA for the CDR3 is TGTGCCATCAGTGGGACAGTGAACACTGAAGCTTTCTTT. This sequence encodes CAISGTVNTEAFF.

This clonotype has ten or more counts. The chain is built from TRBV5-1 and TRBJ1-1, with TRBD1 identical over 7 bases. V dropped 0 bases and J dropped 10; count of bases not matched to a gene: 6. Germline V gene lookup returns CDR1 SGHRS and CDR2 YFSETQ. This CDR3 is built from 13 residues. CDR3 region: CASSLGQGPGAFF. The CDR3 nucleotides are TGCGCCAGCAGCTTGGGACAGGGCCCGGGAGCTTTCTTT.

This clonotype was found many times. The gene calls are TRBV6-1 and TRBJ2-7; TRBD2 might be the D (5 bases). Germline V CDR1 and CDR2: MNHNS, SASEGT. Trimming pared 10 bases from V and 1 base from J, leaving 14 bases between. The CDR3 contains 13 residues. The CDR3, as DNA: TGTGCCACCGTCCCGAGGGCTTCCTACGAGCAGTACTTC. This translates into CATVPRASYEQYF.

This clonotype was picked up many times. The gene calls are TRBV6-1 and TRBJ1-6; D may be TRBD1 (6 bases). Germline CDR1 is MNHNS and CDR2 is SASEGT. V was trimmed by 10 bases and J by 0 bases, leaving 16 bases between them. This CDR3 has 16 amino acids. The CDR3 protein is CATARGGTSYNSPLHF. CDR3 DNA: TGTGCCACCGCGAGGGGGGGAACCTCCTATAATTCACCCCTCCACTTT.

The chain is built from TRBV9 and TRBJ2-5, with D tentatively TRBD1 (7 bases). Trimming took 0 bases from V and 5 from J, leaving 14 bases between them. The length of the CDR3 is 15 residues. Per the germline V gene, CDR1 is SGDLS and CDR2 is YYNGEE. Written as DNA, the CDR3 is TGTGCCAGCAGCGTAGAGGAGGGACAGTGGGAGACCCAGTACTTC. The encoded protein is CASSVEEGQWETQYF.

At least ten counts were recorded for this clonotype. The chain uses TRBV6-2 or TRBV6-3 and TRBJ1-5; TRBD1 might be the D (5 bases). In germline, CDR1 is MNHEY, CDR2 SVGEGT. The CDR3 consists of 14 residues. The ends were cut back, 7 bases at V and 5 bases at J, with 15 bases in the middle. The CDR3 sequence is CASTPTGRYQPQHF. DNA of the CDR3: TGTGCCAGCACCCCAACAGGACGTTATCAGCCCCAGCATTTT.

This clonotype was counted ten times or more. The chain links TRBV6-5 to TRBJ2-5; TRBD2 matches at 11 bases. The germline CDR1 and CDR2 sequences are MNHEY and SVGAGI. The CDR3 runs to 15 residues. The J segment lost 6 bases and the V segment lost 4 bases, leaving 7 bases of the junction unmatched. CDR3 loop: CASSSTSGAPQTQYF. CDR3 sequence (DNA): TGTGCCAGCAGTTCGACTAGCGGGGCCCCACAGACCCAGTACTTC.

In this sample, this clonotype turned up many times. The chain joins TRBV2 to TRBJ2-7; 11 bases map to TRBD2. The CDR3 has 15 amino acids. The V gene end was trimmed by 7 bases and the J gene end by 0 bases; junction bases not matched to a gene: 5. Germline CDR1 SNHLY, CDR2 FYNNEI. The CDR3 DNA sequence: TGTGCCAGCACACTAGCGGGAGTCAACTCCTACGAGCAGTACTTC. Amino acid sequence: CASTLAGVNSYEQYF.

This clonotype was counted many times. The chain couples TRBV20-1 to TRBJ2-5; 9 bases fit TRBD2. In germline, CDR1 is DFQATT, CDR2 SNEGSKA (reference sequence). Losses at the gene ends were 0 bases for V and 4 bases for J; bases not matched to a gene: 6. This CDR3 spans 15 amino acids. This chain's CDR3 is CSARDRRRGGETQYF. CDR3 DNA sequence: TGCAGTGCTAGAGATAGGCGGCGGGGGGGAGAGACCCAGTACTTC.

Of note for this clonotype: This sequence may be a read error, since a much larger clone differs from it by one base. The chain is built from TRBV13 and TRBJ2-2; 8 bases line up with TRBD1. This CDR3 comprises 15 residues. Germline-derived CDR1 and CDR2 are PRHDT and FYEKMQ (reference sequence). The chain's CDR3 is CASSNRGKNTGEPFF. The DNA of the CDR3 is TGTGCCAGCAGTAACAGGGGGAAGAACACCGGGGAGCCGTTTTTT.

This clonotype was picked up many times. The chain joins TRBV11-2 to TRBJ2-2, with a possible D match to TRBD2 (6 bases). CDR3 length: 15 residues. Germline loops: CDR1 SGHAT, CDR2 FQNNGV. With 0 bases removed from V and 7 bases from J, the gap between germline ends came to 12 bases. CDR3: CASSLDRLGGGELFF. The CDR3 bases are TGTGCCAGCAGCTTAGATCGGCTCGGGGGCGGGGAGCTGTTTTTT. Full variable domain (missing parts from reference TRBV11-2 and TRBJ2-2): EAGVAQSPRYKIIEKRQSVAFWCNPISGHATLYWYQQILGQGPKLLIQFQNNGVVDDSQLPKDRFSAERLKGVDSTLKIQPAKLEDSAVYLCASSLDRLGGGELFFGEGSRLTVL.